This is a list of T cell receptor beta chains from one sample in a study of shared clonotypes between healthy human individuals. This table comes from immunoSEQ multiplex PCR, and its TCRdb copy is limited to in-frame clones, with some not included. The sample shows about 2.3 million clones, around 92% of them seen only once. Sequences were obtained from naive CD4+ T cells from PBMCs. These receptors were collected from a man between 18 and 29 years old in good health. Some clones in this sample may be carry-over from other donors' samples. The CDR3 runs from the conserved cysteine through the conserved F or W. The order of the fields is D gene, V gene, J gene, clone size, CDR3 DNA, CDR3 protein. A D gene is named only where the DNA matches it firmly. A clone size is listed for some rows: how often the clone was seen (once, few, many), or a class if it is expanded.

>TRBD2|TRBV5-1|TRBJ2-7|-
TGCGCCAGCAGCGCCCCTAGCGGCGTTCTCTACGAGCAGTACTTC
CASSAPSGVLYEQYF
>-|TRBV5-1|TRBJ1-4|-
TGCGCCAGCAGCTTAGCAGCAACTAATGAAAAACTGTTTTTT
CASSLAATNEKLFF
>TRBD1|TRBV28|TRBJ1-1|-
TGTGCCAGCAGTTTCTCCGGGACAGGGATTGGCACTGAAGCTTTCTTT
CASSFSGTGIGTEAFF
>TRBD2|TRBV9|TRBJ2-7|-
TGTGCCAGCAGCGGGTGGTCTAGCGGGAGTACCTACGAGCAGTACTTC
CASSGWSSGSTYEQYF
>-|TRBV11-3|TRBJ2-1|-
TGTGCCAGCAGCTTGGGGAGAGGGGGCTCCTACAATGAGCAGTTCTTC
CASSLGRGGSYNEQFF
>TRBD2|TRBV7-2|TRBJ2-3|-
TGTGCCAGCAGCTTAGTCGGGAGGTGGGGCGGAGATACGCAGTATTTT
CASSLVGRWGGDTQYF
>TRBD2|TRBV5-1|TRBJ2-1|-
TGCGCCAGCAGCTCCTTAGCGGGAGGGAGGAATGAGCAGTTCTTC
CASSSLAGGRNEQFF
>-|TRBV7-9|TRBJ2-7|-
TGTGCCAGCAGCAACCGGGAACAAGGGAGGTCCTACGAGCAGTACTTC
CASSNREQGRSYEQYF
>TRBD2|TRBV5-1|TRBJ2-7|-
TGCGCCAGCAGCTCTGGGACTAGCGGCCACTCCTCCTACGAGCAGTACTTC
CASSSGTSGHSSYEQYF
>-|TRBV5-3|TRBJ2-7|-
TGTGCCAGAAGCTTGGCCGGCGGCAGTGATAGCTCCTACGAGCAGTACTTC
CARSLAGGSDSSYEQYF
>-|TRBV4-2|TRBJ1-2|-
TGTGCCAGCAGCCAAACGTCGACCGGCTGGTATGGCTACACCTTC
CASSQTSTGWYGYTF
>-|TRBV11-2|TRBJ2-2|few
TGTGCCAGCAGCTTCCTCACCGGGGAGCTGTTTTTT
CASSFLTGELFF
>TRBD2|TRBV2|TRBJ2-3|-
TGTGCCAGCAGTTTGGGACTAGCGGGCACAGATACGCAGTATTTT
CASSLGLAGTDTQYF
>-|TRBV28|TRBJ1-1|-
TGTGCCAGCAGTAATTGGGGGGTAAGCACTGAAGCTTTCTTT
CASSNWGVSTEAFF
>TRBD1|TRBV7-2|TRBJ2-7|-
TGTGCCAGCAGCTTGCCCGGGACAGGGGCCTACGAGCAGTACTTC
CASSLPGTGAYEQYF
>-|TRBV11-2|TRBJ2-2|-
TGTGCCAGCAGCTTAGTTTTTAACACCGGGGAGCTGTTTTTT
CASSLVFNTGELFF
>TRBD1|TRBV9|TRBJ2-7|-
TGTGCCAGCAGCGTAGTACCGGGACAGGGCCTTTACGAGCAGTACTTC
CASSVVPGQGLYEQYF
>-|TRBV15|TRBJ1-3|-
TGTGCCACCAGCAGAGATCTCGGTGGCTCTGGAAACACCATATATTTT
CATSRDLGGSGNTIYF
>-|TRBV5-8|TRBJ1-1|-
TGTGCCAGCAGCTCGGGCAGGGGCTACTACACTGAAGCTTTCTTT
CASSSGRGYYTEAFF
>-|TRBV7-2|TRBJ2-2|-
TGTGCCAGCAGCCCGGGGCAGGGGCGGACCGGGGAGCTGTTTTTT
CASSPGQGRTGELFF
>TRBD2|TRBV6-5|TRBJ2-7|-
TGTGCCAGCAGAGAGCTAGCGGGAGGATCTTACGAGCAGTACTTC
CASRELAGGSYEQYF
>-|TRBV6-4|TRBJ2-1|-
TGTGCCAGCAGTGACTCTCGGCACAATGAGCAGTTCTTC
CASSDSRHNEQFF
>-|TRBV5-4|TRBJ1-4|-
TGTGCCAGCAGCTTGGGACAGAATGAAAAACTGTTTTTT
CASSLGQNEKLFF
>-|TRBV19|TRBJ1-3|-
TGTGCCAGTAGTATAGACCTCTTCGGTGTTGCAAGCCTCTCTGGAAACACCATATATTTT
CASSIDLFGVASLSGNTIYF
>TRBD1|TRBV12-5|TRBJ1-2|-
TGTGCTAGTGGCAAGGACAGGGTGCATGGCTACACCTTC
CASGKDRVHGYTF
>-|TRBV29-1|TRBJ2-1|once
TGCAGCGTGATCCGTCCCTACAATGAGCAGTTCTTC
CSVIRPYNEQFF
>-|TRBV28|TRBJ1-5|once
TGTGCCAGCAGGCGGGCGGGTGGTTTTAGCAATCAGCCCCAGCATTTT
CASRRAGGFSNQPQHF
>TRBD2|TRBV5-4|TRBJ2-1|once
TGTGCCAGCAGCCGGGGAGGACTAGCGGGAGAATCGAATGAGCAGTTCTTC
CASSRGGLAGESNEQFF
>TRBD1|TRBV28|TRBJ2-7|-
TGTGCCAGCAGTATACAGGGGATTGGGGAGCAGTACTTC
CASSIQGIGEQYF
>TRBD1|TRBV5-5|TRBJ2-7|few
TGTGCCAGCAGCTTGGGGACAGGGGGCGAGCAGTACTTC
CASSLGTGGEQYF
>-|TRBV4-3|TRBJ1-2|-
TGCGCCAGCAGCCGCGAAACAGGACGCCTTAACTATGGCTACACCTTC
CASSRETGRLNYGYTF
>-|TRBV7-9|TRBJ2-5|-
TGTGCCAGCAGCTTAGTTCAAGAGACCCAGTACTTC
CASSLVQETQYF
>-|TRBV28|TRBJ1-3|once
TGTGCCAGCAACTCCCTAACCCGACAGTTTCGTTCTGGAAACACCATATATTTT
CASNSLTRQFRSGNTIYF
>TRBD1|TRBV5-8|TRBJ2-5|-
TGTGCCAGCAGCGACGGACAGGGGTTGTGGGAGACCCAGTACTTC
CASSDGQGLWETQYF
>TRBD1|TRBV14|TRBJ1-2|-
TGTGCCAGCAGATTAACAGGGGCTAACTATGGCTACACCTTC
CASRLTGANYGYTF
>TRBD1|TRBV12-5|TRBJ1-2|-
TGTGCTAGTGGTTCGGGTCCAGACAGGGTCGCTAACTATGGCTACACCTTC
CASGSGPDRVANYGYTF
>TRBD1|TRBV27|TRBJ1-1|-
TGTGCCAGCAGTTGGATGGGACAGGGGAGCGAAGCTTTCTTT
CASSWMGQGSEAFF
>-|TRBV15|TRBJ1-2|once
TGTGCCACCAGCAGAGATCGGGGGTTCGGCTACACCTTC
CATSRDRGFGYTF
>TRBD1|TRBV4-2|TRBJ2-7|-
TGTGCCAGCAGCCGGGGCCCGCCAGGGACAGACCGCTCCTACGAGCAGTACTTC
CASSRGPPGTDRSYEQYF
>-|TRBV5-1|TRBJ1-3|-
TGCGCCAGCAGCTTGGGTACGGGGGCGCCTGGAAACACCATATATTTT
CASSLGTGAPGNTIYF
>-|TRBV29-1|TRBJ2-1|-
TGCAGCTCGATCTCACGCGGGGCGCCGTCCTACAATGAGCAGTTCTTC
CSSISRGAPSYNEQFF
>TRBD1|TRBV18|TRBJ1-4|-
TGTGCCAGCTCACCGAACAGCAGGGACAGAAGAAATGAAAAACTGTTTTTT
CASSPNSRDRRNEKLFF
>-|TRBV2|TRBJ1-1|-
TGTGCCAGCAACGGCGGTGGATTGAACACTGAAGCTTTCTTT
CASNGGGLNTEAFF
>TRBD1|TRBV19|TRBJ1-4|-
TGTGCCAGTAGTATCGGGACAGGGGCCAAACTGTTTTTT
CASSIGTGAKLFF
>TRBD1|TRBV6-1|TRBJ1-2|once
TGTGCCAGCAGTGGAATCTCCGGGACAGAAACTAGGAACTATGGCTACACCTTC
CASSGISGTETRNYGYTF
>-|TRBV7-3|TRBJ1-1|few
TGTGCCAGCAGCCTAACGGACAGAACTGAAGCTTTCTTT
CASSLTDRTEAFF
>-|TRBV5-1|TRBJ1-3|-
TGCGCCAGCAGCTTGTCCCTGGGAAGCTCTGGAAACACCATATATTTT
CASSLSLGSSGNTIYF
>TRBD1|TRBV18|TRBJ2-5|-
TGTGCCAGCAGCCGACAGGGTCGAGAGACCCAGTACTTC
CASSRQGRETQYF
>-|TRBV19|TRBJ1-5|-
TGTGCCAGTAGTCACCCTCCGGGGCGGGGACAGCCCCAGCATTTT
CASSHPPGRGQPQHF